A selection of T cell receptor beta chains follows, all from one sample in a study of T cell repertoires in cytomegalovirus infection. These receptors' antigens are unknown. MiXCR, applied by TCRdb to the reads, yields one record per CDR3 protein. The sample gives about 770,000 distinct CDR3 sequences, around 29% of which show up once; 10% to 15% is in the top ten. The source was cultured CD8+ T cells from PBMCs, collected from culture after CMV antigen stimulation. Receptor source: a human donor in good health (CMV status not recorded). Some clones in this sample may be carry-over from other donors' samples. Each CDR3 is given with its conserved first and last residue. D genes are given only for firm matches. A row's size may be missing; if present it is once, few, many or a size class.

>.|TRBV25-1|TRBJ2-1|TRBD1
CASRPGTGSYNEQFF
TGTGCCAGCAGGCCCGGGACAGGGTCCTACAATGAGCAGTTCTTC
>many|TRBV7-2|TRBJ2-7|TRBD2
CASSLGLAGSYEQYF
TGTGCCAGCAGCTTAGGGCTAGCGGGGTCGTACGAGCAGTACTTC
>.|TRBV5-6|TRBJ1-1|TRBD1
CASTLTGTEAFF
TGTGCCAGCACCCTGACAGGGACTGAAGCTTTCTTT
>.|TRBV19|TRBJ2-2|.
CASSTGDGGYTGELFF
TGTGCCAGTAGTACCGGGGACGGAGGGTACACCGGGGAGCTGTTTTTT
>.|TRBV2|TRBJ1-1|TRBD1
CASSDGQGAYTEAFF
TGTGCCAGCAGTGATGGCCAGGGGGCTTACACTGAAGCTTTCTTT
>.|TRBV7-9|TRBJ1-3|.
CASSKPWPSGNTIYF
TGTGCCAGCAGCAAGCCCTGGCCCTCTGGAAACACCATATATTTT
>.|TRBV27|TRBJ2-1|.
CASRPRGRRAYNEQFF
TGTGCCAGCAGGCCTCGGGGAAGGAGAGCCTACAATGAGCAGTTCTTC
>.|TRBV20-1|TRBJ2-1|.
CSARDMKRSSYNEQFF
TGCAGTGCTAGAGATATGAAACGCAGCTCCTACAATGAGCAGTTCTTC
>.|TRBV7-3|TRBJ1-1|.
CASSLIYYANTEAFF
TGTGCCAGCAGCTTAATATACTATGCGAACACTGAAGCTTTCTTT
>many|TRBV4-3|TRBJ2-1|TRBD2
CASSPSGGHYNEQFF
TGCGCCAGCAGCCCTAGCGGAGGACATTACAATGAGCAGTTCTTC
>many|TRBV7-2|TRBJ1-5|.
CASSMGLYSNQPQHF
TGTGCCAGCTCCATGGGGCTATATAGCAATCAGCCCCAGCATTTT
>many|TRBV7-9|TRBJ1-2|.
CASSHGVYGYTF
TGTGCCAGCAGCCACGGCGTCTATGGCTACACCTTC
>once|TRBV10-2|TRBJ1-5|.
CASSGSGLQPQHF
TGCGCCAGCAGTGGATCGGGGTTGCAGCCCCAGCATTTT
>.|TRBV15|TRBJ2-2|.
CATSEPTGGELFF
TGTGCCACCAGCGAACCGACGGGCGGGGAGCTGTTTTTT
>.|TRBV7-6|TRBJ2-5|.
CASSPGRGAGETQYF
TGTGCCAGCAGCCCGGGACGGGGGGCTGGGGAGACCCAGTACTTC
>few|TRBV7-6|TRBJ2-3|.
CASSLADFTDTQYF
TGTGCCAGCAGCTTAGCGGACTTCACAGATACGCAGTATTTT
>many|TRBV7-8|TRBJ2-1|.
CASSLEAIGYNEQFF
TGTGCCAGCAGCTTAGAGGCTATCGGCTACAATGAGCAGTTCTTC
>.|TRBV27|TRBJ1-4|.
CASSFERENEKLFF
TGTGCCAGCAGTTTTGAGCGGGAGAATGAAAAACTGTTTTTT
>.|TRBV7-4|TRBJ1-2|.
CASSVGQVNGYTF
TGTGCCAGCAGCGTGGGACAAGTTAACGGCTACACCTTC
>.|TRBV20-1|TRBJ2-1|.
CSASEQGAYNEQFF
TGCAGTGCTAGTGAACAGGGAGCTTACAATGAGCAGTTCTTC
>.|TRBV2|TRBJ1-5|.
CASSPADQPQHF
TGTGCCAGCAGCCCTGCCGATCAGCCCCAGCATTTT
>.|TRBV6-6|TRBJ1-2|.
CASISYNGYTF
TGTGCCAGCATCTCTTATAATGGCTACACCTTC
>many|TRBV7-2|TRBJ2-1|.
CASSPRGNYNEQFF
TGTGCCAGCAGCCCCCGGGGGAACTACAATGAGCAGTTCTTC
>.|TRBV10-3|TRBJ2-3|TRBD2
CAISEGTSGGLDTQYF
TGTGCCATCAGTGAGGGGACTAGCGGGGGGTTAGATACGCAGTATTTT
>many|TRBV7-6|TRBJ1-5|TRBD1
CASSDRGLGNQPQHF
TGTGCCAGCAGCGACAGGGGGCTCGGCAATCAGCCCCAGCATTTT
>.|TRBV19|TRBJ2-6|.
CASSIAPSVAGANVLTF
TGTGCCAGTAGTATAGCTCCTAGCGTGGCTGGGGCCAACGTCCTGACTTTC
>many|TRBV6-5|TRBJ2-1|TRBD2
CASSSGGIYNEQFF
TGTGCCAGCAGTTCGGGGGGGATCTACAATGAGCAGTTCTTC
>.|TRBV27|TRBJ1-4|.
CASSLSGGAHEKLFF
TGTGCCAGCAGTTTATCGGGAGGGGCACATGAAAAACTGTTTTTT
>few|TRBV11-2|TRBJ2-3|.
CASSGPKAGASTDTQYF
TGTGCCAGCAGCGGCCCTAAGGCGGGGGCTAGCACAGATACGCAGTATTTT
>.|TRBV4-1|TRBJ2-2|TRBD2
CASSHWTSGGTNTGELFF
TGCGCCAGCAGCCACTGGACTAGCGGGGGGACGAACACCGGGGAGCTGTTTTTT
>.|TRBV19|TRBJ2-6|TRBD1
CASSIDPTGVHSGANVLTF
TGTGCCAGTAGTATAGATCCGACAGGGGTGCATTCTGGGGCCAACGTCCTGACTTTC
>.|TRBV7-8|TRBJ1-1|TRBD1
CASSLSGDRANTEAFF
TGTGCCAGCAGCTTATCCGGGGACAGGGCTAACACTGAAGCTTTCTTT
>many|TRBV25-1|TRBJ2-2|.
CASSEELFF
TGTGCCAGCTCCGAGGAGCTGTTTTTT
>.|TRBV9|TRBJ2-2|TRBD1
CASSVVDRADTGELFF
TGTGCCAGCAGCGTAGTTGACAGGGCCGACACCGGGGAGCTGTTTTTT
>few|TRBV12-3/TRBV12-4|TRBJ2-3|TRBD1
CASRETGGTDTQYF
TGTGCCAGCAGAGAGACAGGGGGCACAGATACGCAGTATTTT
>many|TRBV7-6|TRBJ2-1|.
CASSPRETEQFF
TGTGCCAGCAGCCCTAGGGAGACTGAGCAGTTCTTC
>few|TRBV5-4|TRBJ1-1|TRBD1
CASSGTGGYTEAFF
TGTGCCAGCAGCGGGACAGGGGGCTACACTGAAGCTTTCTTT
>.|TRBV20-1|TRBJ1-3|.
CSARDPQSGNTIYF
TGCAGTGCTAGAGATCCCCAGTCTGGAAACACCATATATTTT
>.|TRBV10-3|TRBJ2-7|TRBD1
CAISDLRRDRDPTGGIYEQYF
TGTGCCATCAGTGACCTCCGACGGGACAGGGACCCGACGGGGGGAATCTACGAGCAGTACTTC
>.|TRBV11-2|TRBJ2-7|.
CASSLDWGRDEQYF
TGTGCCAGCAGCTTAGATTGGGGACGGGACGAGCAGTACTTC
>.|TRBV4-1|TRBJ2-1|.
CASSQDDNEQFF
TGCGCCAGCAGCCAAGATGACAATGAGCAGTTCTTC
>few|TRBV5-1|TRBJ1-3|.
CASSLAQGYEGNTIYF
TGCGCCAGCAGCTTGGCCCAGGGGTATGAAGGAAACACCATATATTTT
>.|TRBV27|TRBJ2-2|.
CASSMGTIGELFF
TGTGCCAGCAGTATGGGGACAATCGGAGAGCTGTTTTTT
>.|TRBV20-1|TRBJ1-5|TRBD1
CSARGLDRGRNQPQHF
TGCAGTGCTAGGGGGCTAGACAGGGGCCGCAATCAGCCCCAGCATTTT
>.|TRBV19|TRBJ1-4|.
CASSVMTAYLATNEKLFF
TGTGCCAGTAGTGTTATGACAGCCTACCTCGCAACTAATGAAAAACTGTTTTTT
>once|TRBV29-1|TRBJ1-1|.
CSFSSGEGTEAFF
TGCAGCTTCTCTTCCGGGGAGGGTACTGAAGCTTTCTTT
>few|TRBV7-6|TRBJ1-2|TRBD1
CASSPRQGWNYGYTF
TGTGCCAGCAGCCCCCGACAGGGTTGGAACTATGGCTACACCTTC
>.|TRBV29-1|TRBJ1-1|.
CSVGGTIQVRGTEAFF
TGCAGCGTTGGGGGGACCATCCAGGTCCGGGGGACTGAAGCTTTCTTT
>.|TRBV27|TRBJ1-1|.
CATSWGRSTEAFF
TGTGCCACCTCTTGGGGCAGGAGCACTGAAGCTTTCTTT
>.|TRBV20-1|TRBJ2-1|.
CSARSRAGAFPNEQFF
TGCAGTGCTAGGTCCCGGGCGGGGGCTTTTCCCAATGAGCAGTTCTTC
>few|TRBV7-9|TRBJ2-1|.
CASSLNYGATAYNEQFF
TGTGCCAGCAGCTTGAATTATGGAGCGACTGCCTACAATGAGCAGTTCTTC
>many|TRBV7-2|TRBJ2-1|TRBD2
CASSLVAGGYNEQFF
TGTGCCAGCAGCTTGGTAGCGGGGGGATACAATGAGCAGTTCTTC
>.|TRBV5-4|TRBJ2-2|TRBD1
CASSLGPGQGTTGELFF
TGTGCCAGCAGCTTGGGGCCGGGACAGGGGACCACCGGGGAGCTGTTTTTT
>few|TRBV20-1|TRBJ1-3|.
CSAKPGQRDTIYF
TGCAGTGCTAAGCCCGGGCAGCGGGACACCATATATTTT
>many|TRBV7-8|TRBJ2-1|TRBD1
CASSIPRDRVWNEQFF
TGTGCCAGCAGCATCCCCCGGGACAGGGTGTGGAATGAGCAGTTCTTC
>.|TRBV6-8|TRBJ2-7|TRBD1
CASQIRGQGEQYF
TGTGCCAGTCAGATCAGGGGGCAAGGCGAGCAGTACTTC
>.|TRBV24-1|TRBJ1-5|.
CATSDPTGRGDQPQHF
TGTGCCACCAGTGACCCCACAGGGAGAGGAGATCAGCCCCAGCATTTT
>few|TRBV12-5|TRBJ1-5|TRBD1
CASGLDLTGASNQPQHF
TGTGCTAGTGGTTTGGACTTGACAGGGGCCAGCAATCAGCCCCAGCATTTT
>few|TRBV6-2/TRBV6-3|TRBJ1-2|.
CASTLRVNGTDPSYGYTF
TGTGCCAGCACCTTACGTGTTAATGGGACGGATCCTTCTTATGGCTACACCTTC